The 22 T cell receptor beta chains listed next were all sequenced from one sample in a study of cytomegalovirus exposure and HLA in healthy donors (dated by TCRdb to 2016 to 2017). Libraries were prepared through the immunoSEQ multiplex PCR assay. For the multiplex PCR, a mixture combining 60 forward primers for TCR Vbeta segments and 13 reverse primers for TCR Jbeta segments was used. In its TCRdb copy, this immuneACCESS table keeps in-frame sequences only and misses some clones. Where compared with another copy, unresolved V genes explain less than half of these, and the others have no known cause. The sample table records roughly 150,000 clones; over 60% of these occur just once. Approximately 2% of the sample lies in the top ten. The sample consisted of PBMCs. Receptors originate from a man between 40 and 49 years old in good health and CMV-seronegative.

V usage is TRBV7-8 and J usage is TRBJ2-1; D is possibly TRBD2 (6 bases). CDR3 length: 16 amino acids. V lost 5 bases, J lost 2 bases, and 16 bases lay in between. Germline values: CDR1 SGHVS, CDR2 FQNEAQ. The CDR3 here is CASSTWDSTPYNEQFF. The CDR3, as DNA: TGTGCCAGCAGCACCTGGGACTCAACCCCCTACAATGAGCAGTTCTTC.

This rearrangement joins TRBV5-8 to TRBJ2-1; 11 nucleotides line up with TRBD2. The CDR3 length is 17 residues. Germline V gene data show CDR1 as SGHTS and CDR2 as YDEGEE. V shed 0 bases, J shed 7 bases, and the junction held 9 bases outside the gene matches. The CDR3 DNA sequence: TGTGCCAGCAGCTTGGTTTTAGGGCTAGCGGGAGGAAATGAGCAGTTCTTC. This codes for CASSLVLGLAGGNEQFF.

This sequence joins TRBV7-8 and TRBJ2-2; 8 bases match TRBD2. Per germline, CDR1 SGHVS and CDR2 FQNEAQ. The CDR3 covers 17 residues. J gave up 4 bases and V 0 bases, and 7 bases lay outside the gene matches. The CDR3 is CASSLARAGVGTGELFF. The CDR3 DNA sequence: TGTGCCAGCAGCTTAGCGAGAGCGGGAGTCGGCACCGGGGAGCTGTTTTTT.

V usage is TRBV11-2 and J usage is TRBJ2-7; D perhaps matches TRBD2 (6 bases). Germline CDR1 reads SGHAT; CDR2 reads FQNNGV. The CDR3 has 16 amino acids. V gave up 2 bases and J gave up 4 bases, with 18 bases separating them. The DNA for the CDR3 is TGTGCCAGCAGCTTAATGCCGGGCGGGAATAGTTACGAGCAGTACTTC. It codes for CASSLMPGGNSYEQYF.

The CDR3 here is CASSQGFQRETQYF. CDR3 coding DNA: TGTGCCAGCAGCCAAGGGTTTCAGCGGGAGACCCAGTACTTC. The chain joins TRBV14 to TRBJ2-5; a possible D gene is TRBD2 (5 bases). The CDR3 loop spans 14 amino acids. The germline V gene encodes CDR1 SGHDN and CDR2 FVKESK. Trimming stripped 1 base from V and 5 bases from J, with 11 bases between.

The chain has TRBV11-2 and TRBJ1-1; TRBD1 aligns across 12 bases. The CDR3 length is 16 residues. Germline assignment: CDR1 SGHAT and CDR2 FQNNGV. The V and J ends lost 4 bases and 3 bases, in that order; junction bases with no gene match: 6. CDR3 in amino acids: CASSSRDRGLDTEAFF. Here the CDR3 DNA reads TGTGCCAGCAGCTCCCGGGACAGGGGGCTAGACACTGAAGCTTTCTTT.

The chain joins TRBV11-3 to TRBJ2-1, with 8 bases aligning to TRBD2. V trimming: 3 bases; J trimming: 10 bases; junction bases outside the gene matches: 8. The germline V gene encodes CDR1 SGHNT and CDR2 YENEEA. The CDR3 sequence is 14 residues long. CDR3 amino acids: CASSLLAGSLEQFF. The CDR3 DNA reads TGTGCCAGCAGCTTGTTAGCGGGGAGTTTGGAGCAGTTCTTC.

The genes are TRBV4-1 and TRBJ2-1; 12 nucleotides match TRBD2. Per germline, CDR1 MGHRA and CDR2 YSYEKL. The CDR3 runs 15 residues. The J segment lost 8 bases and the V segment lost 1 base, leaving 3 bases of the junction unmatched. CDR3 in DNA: TGCGCCAGCAGCCAAGTTCTAGCGGGGGGGCATGAGCAGTTCTTC. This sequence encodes CASSQVLAGGHEQFF.

Here the CDR3 reads CASSLVKGADYGYTF. The CDR3 nucleotides read TGCGCCAGCAGCTTGGTTAAGGGGGCTGACTATGGCTACACCTTC. This chain joins TRBV5-1 and TRBJ1-2, with 7 bases that match TRBD1. CDR1 is SGHRS, CDR2 YFSETQ, per germline. The CDR3 totals 15 residues. V was pared by 0 bases and J by 3 bases, with 5 bases of the junction left unmatched.

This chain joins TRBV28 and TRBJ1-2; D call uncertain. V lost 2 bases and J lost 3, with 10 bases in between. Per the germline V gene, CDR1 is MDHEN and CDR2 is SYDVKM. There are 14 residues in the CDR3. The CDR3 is CASSLSSHYYGYTF. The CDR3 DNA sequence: TGTGCCAGCAGTTTAAGTAGCCATTACTATGGCTACACCTTC.

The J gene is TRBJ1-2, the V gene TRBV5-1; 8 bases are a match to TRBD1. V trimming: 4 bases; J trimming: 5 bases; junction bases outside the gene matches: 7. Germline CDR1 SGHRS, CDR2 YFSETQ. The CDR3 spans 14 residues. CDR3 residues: CASSMPGQDYGYTF. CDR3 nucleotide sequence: TGCGCCAGCAGCATGCCGGGACAGGATTATGGCTACACCTTC. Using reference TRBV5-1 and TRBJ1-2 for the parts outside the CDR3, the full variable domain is KAGVTQTPRYLIKTRGQQVTLSCSPISGHRSVSWYQQTPGQGLQFLFEYFSETQRNKGNFPGRFSGRQFSNSRSEMNVSTLELGDSALYLCASSMPGQDYGYTFGSGTRLTVV.

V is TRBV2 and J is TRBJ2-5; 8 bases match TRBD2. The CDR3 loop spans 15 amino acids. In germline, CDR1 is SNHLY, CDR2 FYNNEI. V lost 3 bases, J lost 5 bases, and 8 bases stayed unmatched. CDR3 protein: CASSDLGGRPETQYF. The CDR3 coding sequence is TGTGCCAGCAGTGATTTGGGCGGGAGGCCGGAGACCCAGTACTTC. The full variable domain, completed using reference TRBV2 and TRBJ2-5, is EPEVTQTPSHQVTQMGQEVILRCVPISNHLYFYWYRQILGQKVEFLVSFYNNEISEKSEIFDDQFSVERPDGSNFTLKIRSTKLEDSAMYFCASSDLGGRPETQYFGPGTRLLVL.

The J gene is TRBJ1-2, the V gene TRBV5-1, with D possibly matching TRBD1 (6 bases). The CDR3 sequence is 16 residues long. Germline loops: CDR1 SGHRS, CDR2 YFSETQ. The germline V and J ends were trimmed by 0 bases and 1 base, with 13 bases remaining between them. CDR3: CASSLDPGAHNYGYTF. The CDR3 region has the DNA TGCGCCAGCAGCTTGGACCCAGGGGCCCATAACTATGGCTACACCTTC.

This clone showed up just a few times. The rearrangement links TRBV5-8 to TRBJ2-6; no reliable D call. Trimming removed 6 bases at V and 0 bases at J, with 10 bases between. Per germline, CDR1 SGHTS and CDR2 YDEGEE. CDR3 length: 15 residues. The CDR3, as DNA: TGTGCCAGCAATGTACGGGTCTCTGGGGCCAACGTCCTGACTTTC. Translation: CASNVRVSGANVLTF.

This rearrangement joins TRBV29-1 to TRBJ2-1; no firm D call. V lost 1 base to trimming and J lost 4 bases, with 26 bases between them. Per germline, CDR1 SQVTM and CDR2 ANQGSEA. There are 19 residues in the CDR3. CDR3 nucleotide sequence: TGCAGCGTTGAAGGTCTAACTAAAGAGAGACTTGCCTTATACAATGAGCAGTTCTTC. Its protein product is CSVEGLTKERLALYNEQFF.

Here the CDR3 reads CASSLYRGRANEQFF. CDR3 in DNA: TGTGCCAGCAGCTTATATCGCGGGAGGGCCAATGAGCAGTTCTTC. The chain joins TRBV11-2 to TRBJ2-1; 9 positions agree with TRBD2. Germline V gene lookup returns CDR1 SGHAT and CDR2 FQNNGV. Trimming at V came to 2 bases and at J to 6 bases, leaving 5 bases not matched to a gene. CDR3 length equals 15 residues. The entire variable domain, with the rest obtained from reference TRBV11-2 and TRBJ2-1, is as follows: EAGVAQSPRYKIIEKRQSVAFWCNPISGHATLYWYQQILGQGPKLLIQFQNNGVVDDSQLPKDRFSAERLKGVDSTLKIQPAKLEDSAVYLCASSLYRGRANEQFFGPGTRLTVL.

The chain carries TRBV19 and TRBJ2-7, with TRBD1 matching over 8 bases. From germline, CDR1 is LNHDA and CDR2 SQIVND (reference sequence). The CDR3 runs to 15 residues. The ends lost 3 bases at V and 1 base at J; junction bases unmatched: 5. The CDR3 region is CASSMAGGGSYEQYF. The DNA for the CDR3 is TGTGCCAGTAGTATGGCAGGGGGCGGATCCTACGAGCAGTACTTC.

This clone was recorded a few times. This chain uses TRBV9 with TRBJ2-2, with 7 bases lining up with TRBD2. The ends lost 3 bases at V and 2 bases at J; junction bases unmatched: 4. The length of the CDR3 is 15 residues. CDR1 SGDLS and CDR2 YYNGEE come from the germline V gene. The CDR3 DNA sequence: TGTGCCAGCAGCGCCTCTAGCGGCAACACCGGGGAGCTGTTTTTT. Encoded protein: CASSASSGNTGELFF. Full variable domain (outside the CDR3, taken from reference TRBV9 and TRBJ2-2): DSGVTQTPKHLITATGQRVTLRCSPRSGDLSVYWYQQSLDQGLQFLIQYYNGEERAKGNILERFSAQQFPDLHSELNLSSLELGDSALYFCASSASSGNTGELFFGEGSRLTVL.

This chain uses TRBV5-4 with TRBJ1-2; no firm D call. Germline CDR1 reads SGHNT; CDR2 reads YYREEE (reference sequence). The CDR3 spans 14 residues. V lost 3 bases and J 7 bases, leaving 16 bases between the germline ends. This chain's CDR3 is CASSSPTPGSGYTF. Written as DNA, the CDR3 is TGTGCCAGCAGCTCACCGACACCGGGGAGTGGCTACACCTTC. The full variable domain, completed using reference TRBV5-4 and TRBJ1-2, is ETGVTQSPTHLIKTRGQQVTLRCSSQSGHNTVSWYQQALGQGPQFIFQYYREEENGRGNFPPRFSGLQFPNYSSELNVNALELDDSALYLCASSSPTPGSGYTFGSGTRLTVV.

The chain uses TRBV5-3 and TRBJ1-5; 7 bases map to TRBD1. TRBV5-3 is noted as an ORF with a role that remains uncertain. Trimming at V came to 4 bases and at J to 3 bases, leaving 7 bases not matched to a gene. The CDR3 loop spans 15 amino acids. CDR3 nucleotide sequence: TGTGCCAGAAGCACAAGACAGGGATTCAATCAGCCCCAGCATTTT. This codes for CARSTRQGFNQPQHF.

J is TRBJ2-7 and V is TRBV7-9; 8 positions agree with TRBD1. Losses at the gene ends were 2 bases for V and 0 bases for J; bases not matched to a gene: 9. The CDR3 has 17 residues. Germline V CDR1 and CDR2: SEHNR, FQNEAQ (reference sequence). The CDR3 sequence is CASSLRRSGQDSYEQYF. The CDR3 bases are TGTGCCAGCAGCTTACGCCGGTCGGGACAGGACTCCTACGAGCAGTACTTC.

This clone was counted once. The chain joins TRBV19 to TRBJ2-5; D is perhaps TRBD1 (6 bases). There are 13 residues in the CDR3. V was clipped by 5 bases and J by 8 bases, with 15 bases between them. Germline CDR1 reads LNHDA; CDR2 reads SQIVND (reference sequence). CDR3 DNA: TGTGCCAGTAGTCAGGGGCCCCAGGTAACCCAGTACTTC. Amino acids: CASSQGPQVTQYF.